This T cell receptor beta chain was observed in a study of T cells after posttransplantation cyclophosphamide. Overall study findings and caveats: Donor-recipient repertoire similarity was low at 1-2 months, rising over year one. Recipient CMV seropositivity and CMV reactivation strongly tracked TRB clonality. Tissue-infiltrating T cells from skin or gut overlapped little with blood T cells.

To note about this clone: Antigen unknown.

Libraries were prepared by immunoSEQ multiplex PCR; TCRdb keeps only in-frame clonotypes and omits some of them. This repertoire shows about 11,000 clones, 95% found once; its top ten account for 0.3%. On the day of bone marrow donation, the related graft donor provided peripheral blood. Trimming pared 6 bases from V and 6 bases from J, leaving 14 bases between. This CDR3 contains 14 residues. The germline V gene has CDR1 MNHEY and CDR2 SVGAGI. The receptor was isolated from a man aged 25-45 years in good health and a related stem cell transplant donor. This sequence joins TRBV6-5 and TRBJ2-2, with D hard to call. The sample was naive CD8+ T cells sorted from PBMCs. CDR3 sequence: CASSHSPFPGELFF. CDR3 DNA sequence: TGTGCCAGCAGCCATAGCCCCTTCCCCGGGGAGCTGTTTTTT.